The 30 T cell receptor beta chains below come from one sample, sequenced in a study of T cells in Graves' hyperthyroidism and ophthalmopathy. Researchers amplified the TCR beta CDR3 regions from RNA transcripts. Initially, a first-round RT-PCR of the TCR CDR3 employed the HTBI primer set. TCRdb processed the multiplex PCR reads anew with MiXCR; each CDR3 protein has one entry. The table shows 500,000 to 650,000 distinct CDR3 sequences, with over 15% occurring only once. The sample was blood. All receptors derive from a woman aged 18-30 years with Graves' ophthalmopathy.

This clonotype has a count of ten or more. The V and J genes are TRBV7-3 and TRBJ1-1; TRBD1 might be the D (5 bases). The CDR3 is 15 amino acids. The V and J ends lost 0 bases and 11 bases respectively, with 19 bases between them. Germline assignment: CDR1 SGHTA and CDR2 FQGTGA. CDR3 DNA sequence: TGTGCCAGCAGCTTAACGGCGGCAGGGCGCTTCGATGCTTTCTTT. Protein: CASSLTAAGRFDAFF.

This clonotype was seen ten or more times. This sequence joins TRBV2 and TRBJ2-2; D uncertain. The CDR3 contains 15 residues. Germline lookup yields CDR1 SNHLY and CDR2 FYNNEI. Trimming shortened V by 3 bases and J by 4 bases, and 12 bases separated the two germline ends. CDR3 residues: CASSEALPPTGELFF. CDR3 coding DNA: TGTGCCAGCAGTGAGGCTCTACCTCCCACCGGGGAGCTGTTTTTT.

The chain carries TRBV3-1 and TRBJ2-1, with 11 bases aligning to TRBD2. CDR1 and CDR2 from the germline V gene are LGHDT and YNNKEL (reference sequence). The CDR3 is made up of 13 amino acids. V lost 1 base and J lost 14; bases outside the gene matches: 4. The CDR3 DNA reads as TGTGCCAGCAGCCAAGGGGAGACTAGCGGGAAGTTCTTC. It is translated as CASSQGETSGKFF.

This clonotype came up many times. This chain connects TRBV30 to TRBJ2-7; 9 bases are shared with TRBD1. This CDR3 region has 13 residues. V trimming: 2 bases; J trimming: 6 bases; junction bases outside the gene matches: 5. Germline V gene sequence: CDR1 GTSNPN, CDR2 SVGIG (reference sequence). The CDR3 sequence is CAWSFTGGAEQYF. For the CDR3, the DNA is TGTGCCTGGAGTTTTACAGGGGGCGCCGAGCAGTACTTC.

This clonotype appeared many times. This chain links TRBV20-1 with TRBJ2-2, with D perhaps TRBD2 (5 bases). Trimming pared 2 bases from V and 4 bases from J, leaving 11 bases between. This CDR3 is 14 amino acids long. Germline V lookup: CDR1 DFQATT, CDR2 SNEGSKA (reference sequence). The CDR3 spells CSARTRRVTGELFF. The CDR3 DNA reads TGCAGTGCTAGAACCCGGCGGGTCACCGGGGAGCTGTTTTTT.

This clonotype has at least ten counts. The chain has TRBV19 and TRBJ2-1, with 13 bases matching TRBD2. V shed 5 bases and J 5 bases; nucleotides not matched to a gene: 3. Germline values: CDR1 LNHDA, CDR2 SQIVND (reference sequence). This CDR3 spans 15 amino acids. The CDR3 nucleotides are TGTGCCAGTAGTCGGACTAGCGGGAGACACAATGAGCAGTTCTTC. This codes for CASSRTSGRHNEQFF.

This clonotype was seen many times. CDR3 coding DNA: TGTGCCAGCAGCTTGGGGTGGGCGGGGAACACTGAAGCTTTCTTT. Its translation: CASSLGWAGNTEAFF. V is TRBV5-5 and J is TRBJ1-1, with D unresolved. The CDR3 totals 15 residues. The V and J ends lost 0 bases and 1 base respectively, with 10 bases between them. The germline V gene encodes CDR1 SGHKS and CDR2 YYEKEE (reference sequence).

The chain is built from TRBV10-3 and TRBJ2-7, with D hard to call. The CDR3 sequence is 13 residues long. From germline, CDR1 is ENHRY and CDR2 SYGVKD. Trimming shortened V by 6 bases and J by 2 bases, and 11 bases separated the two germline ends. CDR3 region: CAIRKLEAYEQYF. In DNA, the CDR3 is TGTGCCATCAGGAAGCTCGAGGCCTACGAGCAGTACTTC.

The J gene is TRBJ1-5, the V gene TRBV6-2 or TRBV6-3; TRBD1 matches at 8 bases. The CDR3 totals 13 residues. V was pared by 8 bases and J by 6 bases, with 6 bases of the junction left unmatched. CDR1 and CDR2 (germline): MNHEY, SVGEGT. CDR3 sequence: CASETGVSQPQHF. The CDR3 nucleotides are TGTGCCAGCGAGACAGGGGTTAGTCAGCCCCAGCATTTT.

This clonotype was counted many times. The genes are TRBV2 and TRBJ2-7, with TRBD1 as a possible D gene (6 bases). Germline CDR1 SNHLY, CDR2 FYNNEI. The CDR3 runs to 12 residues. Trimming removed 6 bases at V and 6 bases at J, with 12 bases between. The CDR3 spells CASRQNRAEQYF. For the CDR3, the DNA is TGTGCCAGCAGACAAAACAGGGCCGAGCAGTACTTC.

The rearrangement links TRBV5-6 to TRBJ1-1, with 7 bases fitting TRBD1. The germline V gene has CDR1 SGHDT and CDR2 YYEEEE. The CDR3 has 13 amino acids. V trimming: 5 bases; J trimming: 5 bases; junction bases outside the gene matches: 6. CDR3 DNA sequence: TGTGCCAGCAGACCCACAGGGGAAACTGAAGCTTTCTTT. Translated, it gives CASRPTGETEAFF.

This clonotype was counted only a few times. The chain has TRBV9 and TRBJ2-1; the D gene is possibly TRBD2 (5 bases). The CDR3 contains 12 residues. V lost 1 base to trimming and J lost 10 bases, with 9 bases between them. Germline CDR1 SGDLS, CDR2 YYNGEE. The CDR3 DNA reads TGTGCCAGCAGCGTAACCCGGGGAGAGCAGTTCTTC. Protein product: CASSVTRGEQFF.

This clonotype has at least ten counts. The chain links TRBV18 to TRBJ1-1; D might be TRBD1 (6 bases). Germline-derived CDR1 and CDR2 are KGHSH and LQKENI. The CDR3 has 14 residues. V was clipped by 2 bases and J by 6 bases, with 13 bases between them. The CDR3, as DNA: TGTGCCAGCTCACCAGGGGACAATCCCGCTGAAGCTTTCTTT. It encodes CASSPGDNPAEAFF.

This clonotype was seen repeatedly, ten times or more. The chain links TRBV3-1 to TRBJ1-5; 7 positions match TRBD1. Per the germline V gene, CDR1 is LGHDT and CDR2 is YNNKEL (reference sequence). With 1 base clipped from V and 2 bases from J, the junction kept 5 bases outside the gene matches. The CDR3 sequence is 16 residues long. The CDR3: CASSQATGTGNQPQHF. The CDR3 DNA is TGTGCCAGCAGCCAAGCGACAGGGACTGGCAATCAGCCCCAGCATTTT.

CDR3 nucleotides: TGTGCCAGCAGCTTAACTAGCGGGAGGAGGACCGGGGAGCTGTTTTTT. Translating gives CASSLTSGRRTGELFF. The rearrangement uses TRBV7-6 and TRBJ2-2; 12 nucleotides agree with TRBD2. CDR1 is SGHVS and CDR2 is FNYEAQ in the germline V gene. CDR3 length equals 16 residues. Trimming removed 2 bases from V and 5 bases from J; junction bases left unmatched: 3.

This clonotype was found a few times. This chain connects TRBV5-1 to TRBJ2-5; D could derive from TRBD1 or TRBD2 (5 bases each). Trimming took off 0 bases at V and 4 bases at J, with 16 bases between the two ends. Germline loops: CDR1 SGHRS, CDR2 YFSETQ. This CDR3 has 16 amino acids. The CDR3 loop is CASSLVGGEGSETQYF. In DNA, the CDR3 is TGCGCCAGCAGCTTGGTTGGGGGAGAAGGGTCAGAGACCCAGTACTTC.

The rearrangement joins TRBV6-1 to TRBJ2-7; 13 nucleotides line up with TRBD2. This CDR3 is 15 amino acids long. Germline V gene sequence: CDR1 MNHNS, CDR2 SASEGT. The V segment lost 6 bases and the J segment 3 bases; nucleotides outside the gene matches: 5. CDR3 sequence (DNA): TGTGCCAGCAGATCCGGGACTAGCGGGGACTACGAGCAGTACTTC. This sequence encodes CASRSGTSGDYEQYF.

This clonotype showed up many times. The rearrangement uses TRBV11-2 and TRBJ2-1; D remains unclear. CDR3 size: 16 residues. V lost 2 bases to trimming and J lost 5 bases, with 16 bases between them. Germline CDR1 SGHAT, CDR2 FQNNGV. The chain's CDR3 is CASSLNLLDWHNEQFF. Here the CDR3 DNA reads TGTGCCAGCAGCTTAAACCTATTAGATTGGCACAATGAGCAGTTCTTC.

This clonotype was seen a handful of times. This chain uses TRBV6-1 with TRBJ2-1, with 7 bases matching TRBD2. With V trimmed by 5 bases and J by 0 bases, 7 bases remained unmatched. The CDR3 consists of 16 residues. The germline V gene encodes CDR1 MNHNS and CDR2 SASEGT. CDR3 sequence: CASSPYSGGSYNEQFF. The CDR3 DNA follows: TGTGCCAGCAGTCCATACTCGGGGGGCTCCTACAATGAGCAGTTCTTC.

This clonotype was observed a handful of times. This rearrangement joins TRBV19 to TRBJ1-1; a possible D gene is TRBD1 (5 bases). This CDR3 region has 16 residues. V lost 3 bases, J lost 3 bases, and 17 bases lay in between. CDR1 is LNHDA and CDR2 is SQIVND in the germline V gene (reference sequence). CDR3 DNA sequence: TGTGCCAGTAGTATTGAAGCCCGGAGGGGATACACTGAAGCTTTCTTT. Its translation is CASSIEARRGYTEAFF.

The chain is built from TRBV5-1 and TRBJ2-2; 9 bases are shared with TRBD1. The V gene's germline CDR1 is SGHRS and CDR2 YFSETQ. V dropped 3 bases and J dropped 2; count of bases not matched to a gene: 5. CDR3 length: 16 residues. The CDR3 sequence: CASSSRTGANTGELFF. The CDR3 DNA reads TGCGCCAGCAGCTCCCGGACAGGGGCTAACACCGGGGAGCTGTTTTTT. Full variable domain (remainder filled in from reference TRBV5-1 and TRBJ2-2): KAGVTQTPRYLIKTRGQQVTLSCSPISGHRSVSWYQQTPGQGLQFLFEYFSETQRNKGNFPGRFSGRQFSNSRSEMNVSTLELGDSALYLCASSSRTGANTGELFFGEGSRLTVL.

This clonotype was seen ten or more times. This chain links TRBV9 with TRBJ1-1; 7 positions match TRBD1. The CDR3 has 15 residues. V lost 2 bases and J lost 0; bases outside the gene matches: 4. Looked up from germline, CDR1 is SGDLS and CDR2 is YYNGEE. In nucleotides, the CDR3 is TGTGCCAGCAGCGTCCAGGGGGAGATGAACACTGAAGCTTTCTTT. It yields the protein CASSVQGEMNTEAFF.

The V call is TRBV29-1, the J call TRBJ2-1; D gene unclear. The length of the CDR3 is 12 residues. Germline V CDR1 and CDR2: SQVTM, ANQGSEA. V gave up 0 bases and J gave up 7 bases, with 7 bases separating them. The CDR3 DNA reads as TGCAGCGTTGAAGAGACCCGAAATGAGCAGTTCTTC. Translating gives CSVEETRNEQFF.

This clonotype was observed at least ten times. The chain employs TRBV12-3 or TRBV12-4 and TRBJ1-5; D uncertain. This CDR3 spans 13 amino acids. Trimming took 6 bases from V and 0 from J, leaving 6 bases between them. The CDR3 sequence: CASRELSNQPQHF. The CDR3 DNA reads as TGTGCCAGCAGAGAGCTTAGCAATCAGCCCCAGCATTTT.

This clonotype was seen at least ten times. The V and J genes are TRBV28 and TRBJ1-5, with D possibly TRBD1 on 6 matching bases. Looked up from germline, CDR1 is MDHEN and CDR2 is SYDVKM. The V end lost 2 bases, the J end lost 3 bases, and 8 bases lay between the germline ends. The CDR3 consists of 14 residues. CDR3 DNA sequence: TGTGCCAGCAGTTTAAACAGGGACAATCAGCCCCAGCATTTT. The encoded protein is CASSLNRDNQPQHF.

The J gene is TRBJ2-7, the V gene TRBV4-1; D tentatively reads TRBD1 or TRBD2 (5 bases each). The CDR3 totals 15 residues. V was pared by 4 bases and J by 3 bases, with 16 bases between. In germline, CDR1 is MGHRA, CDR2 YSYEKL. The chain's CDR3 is CASSPKTGTFYEQYF. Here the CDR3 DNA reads TGCGCCAGCAGCCCGAAGACGGGGACCTTCTACGAGCAGTACTTC.

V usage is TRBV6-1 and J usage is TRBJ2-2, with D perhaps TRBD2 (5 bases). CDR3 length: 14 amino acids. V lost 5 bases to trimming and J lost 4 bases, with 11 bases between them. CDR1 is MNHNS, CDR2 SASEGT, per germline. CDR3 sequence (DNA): TGTGCCAGCAGTACCCGGGATGCCACCGGGGAGCTGTTTTTT. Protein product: CASSTRDATGELFF.

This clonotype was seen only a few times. The CDR3: CSARVGTGHNQPQHF. The CDR3 DNA sequence: TGCAGTGCTAGAGTTGGGACAGGGCATAATCAGCCCCAGCATTTT. The chain couples TRBV20-1 to TRBJ1-5; 9 bases match TRBD1. The CDR3 is 15 amino acids. The germline V gene encodes CDR1 DFQATT and CDR2 SNEGSKA (reference sequence). The trim removed 1 base at V and 4 bases at J, leaving 5 bases unmatched.

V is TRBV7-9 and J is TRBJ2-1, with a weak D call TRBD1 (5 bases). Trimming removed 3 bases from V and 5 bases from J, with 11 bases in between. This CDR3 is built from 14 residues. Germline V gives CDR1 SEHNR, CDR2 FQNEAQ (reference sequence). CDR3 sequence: CASSLATVHNEQFF. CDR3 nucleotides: TGTGCCAGCAGCTTGGCGACAGTCCACAATGAGCAGTTCTTC.

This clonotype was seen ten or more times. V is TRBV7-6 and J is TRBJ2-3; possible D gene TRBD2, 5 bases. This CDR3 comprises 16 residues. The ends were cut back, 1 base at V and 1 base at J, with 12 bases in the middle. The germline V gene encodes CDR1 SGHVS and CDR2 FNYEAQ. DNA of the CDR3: TGTGCCAGCAGCTTAGTGGCGTGGGGAGGCACAGATACGCAGTATTTT. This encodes CASSLVAWGGTDTQYF.